The 23 T cell receptor beta chains below all came from one sample that was sequenced in a study of T cell clonality in common variable immunodeficiency. The table came from immunoSEQ multiplex PCR; TCRdb's copy has only in-frame clones and leaves some out. The sample is made up of some 50,000 clones, none counted only once. The sequenced sample was peripheral blood mononuclear cells. Every receptor here comes from a person aged 18 to 75 in good health.

Many counts were recorded for this clone. With the read ending 3 residues before the CDR3 end, the germline J gene is used to fill in that end. The chain joins TRBV20-1 to TRBJ1-6; 7 nucleotides line up with TRBD1. The CDR3 length is 14 residues. Losses at the gene ends were 2 bases for V and 10 bases for J; bases not matched to a gene: 8. Germline lookup yields CDR1 DFQATT and CDR2 SNEGSKA (reference sequence). The chain's CDR3 is CSARRQGWESPLHF. CDR3 DNA (partial): TGCAGTGCTAGACGACAGGGATGGGAATCACCC.

This clone was recorded at least ten times. The read ends 3 residues early relative to the CDR3; the germline J gene fills the gap. The chain carries TRBV7-2 and TRBJ2-3; tentative D call: TRBD1 (6 bases). The CDR3 has 14 amino acids. Germline V gives CDR1 SGHTA, CDR2 FQGNSA. Trimming took off 5 bases at V and 2 bases at J, with 11 bases between the two ends. The DNA read from the CDR3 is TGTGCCAGCAGCCTGTGGACAGACACAGATACG. It yields the protein CASSLWTDTDT. From start to end, the CDR3 is CASSLWTDTDTQYF.

This clone was seen ten or more times. Sequencing ends 3 residues short of the CDR3 end; the germline J gene provides the rest. The chain uses TRBV12-3 or TRBV12-4 and TRBJ1-2; no clear D. This CDR3 is 12 amino acids long. V was cut by 3 bases and J by 4 bases, with 6 bases left in between. CDR3 bases read: TGTGCCAGCAGTTTGAACAGCTATGGC. Protein: CASSLNSYG. The entire CDR3 protein reads CASSLNSYGYTF.

This clone has just a few counts. The observed sequence ends 3 residues before the CDR3 terminus, with the missing tail filled in from the germline J gene. The chain uses TRBV6-2 or TRBV6-3 and TRBJ1-2; D uncertain. CDR3 length: 15 residues. CDR1 is MNHEY, CDR2 SVGEGT, per germline. CDR3: CASSYVPGMIYDYTF. The covered CDR3 bases are TGTGCCAGCAGTTACGTGCCGGGTATGATCTACGAC.

This clone has just a few counts. The read stops 3 residues short of the end of the CDR3; the missing end is completed from the germline J gene. The chain employs TRBV7-6 and TRBJ2-3, with D possibly matching TRBD2 (6 bases). This CDR3 contains 14 residues. Germline V gene sequence: CDR1 SGHVS, CDR2 FNYEAQ. Partial CDR3 DNA: TGTGCCAGCAGCGTGGACTATTCCCAAGAGACG. Its protein product is CASSVDYSQET. The full CDR3 sequence reads CASSVDYSQETQYF.

This clone was counted at least ten times. With the read ending 3 residues before the CDR3 end, the germline J gene is used to fill in that end. This chain uses TRBV6-2 or TRBV6-3 with TRBJ2-5, with D perhaps matching TRBD2 (6 bases). The V gene lost 0 bases and the J gene lost 4 bases, with 9 bases spanning the gap. CDR1 and CDR2 (germline): MNHEY, SVGEGT. The CDR3 is 14 amino acids. This CDR3 is CASSYSGGRETQYF. The sequenced CDR3 bases are TGTGCCAGCAGTTACTCCGGGGGTAGAGAGACC.

This clone was observed many times. The missing CDR3 end, 3 residues past where the read stops, is filled in from the germline J gene. This chain uses TRBV4-1 with TRBJ1-1; TRBD1 might be the D (5 bases). Trimming pared 1 base from V and 5 bases from J, leaving 11 bases between. Per the germline V gene, CDR1 is MGHRA and CDR2 is YSYEKL. CDR3 length equals 14 residues. Here the CDR3 reads CASSQARVGTEAFF. Partial CDR3 DNA: TGCGCCAGCAGCCAAGCCAGGGTTGGGACTGAA.

This clone was observed at least ten times. Read data end 3 residues before the CDR3 end; the end is taken from the germline J gene. The chain employs TRBV29-1 and TRBJ2-2, with D perhaps TRBD2 (5 bases). Germline CDR1 and CDR2: SQVTM and ANQGSEA. Deletions cut 6 bases from V and 4 bases from J, with 15 bases between. CDR3 length: 14 amino acids. Partial CDR3 DNA: TGCAGCGTCCGCGGCGATCGGGGCACCGGGGAG. Its protein is CSVRGDRGTGE. Given in full, the CDR3 is CSVRGDRGTGELFF.

In the case of this clone: The read falls 3 residues short of the CDR3 end, and the missing part is taken from the germline J gene. This chain joins TRBV11-2 and TRBJ2-7, with TRBD1 matching over 9 bases. The CDR3 is 14 amino acids. The V gene end was trimmed by 5 bases and the J gene end by 2 bases; junction bases not matched to a gene: 4. The germline V gene has CDR1 SGHAT and CDR2 FQNNGV. CDR3 DNA, as far as it was read: TGTGCCAGCAGCCCCGGGACAGGGCCCTACGAG. Its translation: CASSPGTGPYE. The full-length CDR3 reads as CASSPGTGPYEQYF.

This clone was detected only a few times. Read data end 3 residues before the CDR3 end; the end is taken from the germline J gene. The rearrangement links TRBV19 to TRBJ2-3; 8 bases align to TRBD2. V shed 6 bases and J 5 bases; nucleotides not matched to a gene: 7. Germline CDR1 and CDR2: LNHDA and SQIVND (reference sequence). The CDR3 has 14 residues. CDR3 sequence: CASSSGGGGDTQYF. CDR3 bases read: TGTGCCAGTAGCAGCGGGGGCGGGGGAGATACG.

This clone was seen many times. The read stops 3 residues short of the end of the CDR3; the missing end is completed from the germline J gene. J is TRBJ2-2 and V is TRBV20-1, with D perhaps matching TRBD1 (6 bases). Germline loops: CDR1 DFQATT, CDR2 SNEGSKA (reference sequence). This CDR3 comprises 15 residues. The CDR3 reads CSARDGGRGSSPLFF. The part of the CDR3 DNA that was read is TGCAGTGCTAGAGATGGGGGCAGGGGTAGTTCACCG.

This clone was seen many times. Coverage ceases 3 residues before the CDR3 finishes, and the germline J gene fills in the end. This chain uses TRBV5-1 with TRBJ1-3, with D perhaps TRBD1 (5 bases). Trimming removed 0 bases from V and 0 bases from J, with 13 bases in between. This CDR3 contains 17 residues. Germline V CDR1 and CDR2: SGHRS, YFSETQ. CDR3 bases read: TGCGCCAGCAGCTTGGCCGGGGACTTCTACTCTGGAAACACC. Amino acids: CASSLAGDFYSGNT. The full CDR3 protein reads CASSLAGDFYSGNTIYF.

This clone came up a few times. The read comes to an end 3 residues before the CDR3 does, leaving the germline J gene to fill in the end. The rearrangement uses TRBV2 and TRBJ1-2; the D gene is possibly TRBD1 (6 bases). This CDR3 contains 13 residues. From germline, CDR1 is SNHLY and CDR2 FYNNEI. The CDR3 spells CASSLLGGQGYTF. The sequenced part of the CDR3 DNA is TGTGCCAGCAGCTTGTTGGGGGGGCAAGGC.

This clone showed up many times. The CDR3 goes on 3 residues after the read ends, and that part is filled in from the germline J gene. The chain employs TRBV7-6 and TRBJ1-2; a possible D gene is TRBD1 (5 bases). V lost 2 bases and J lost 4, with 8 bases in between. This CDR3 contains 13 residues. From germline, CDR1 is SGHVS and CDR2 FNYEAQ. The CDR3 DNA, read in part, is TGTGCCAGCAGCTTAACAGGTGCCTATGGC. Translation gives CASSLTGAYG. The CDR3 as a whole reads CASSLTGAYGYTF.

This clone was seen many times. The read stops 3 residues short of the end of the CDR3; the missing end is completed from the germline J gene. The chain combines TRBV28 with TRBJ1-4; the D gene is possibly TRBD1 (6 bases). The CDR3 consists of 15 residues. Germline V lookup: CDR1 MDHEN, CDR2 SYDVKM. The V end lost 6 bases, the J end lost 0 bases, and 11 bases lay between the germline ends. CDR3 bases read: TGTGCCAGCAGCCAACGACAGGCAACTAATGAAAAA. Encoded protein: CASSQRQATNEK. The entire CDR3 protein is CASSQRQATNEKLFF.

This clone was counted many times. The CDR3 end is not reached by the read, which stops 3 residues before it; the germline J gene fills it in. The rearrangement joins TRBV7-2 to TRBJ1-1, with D tentatively TRBD1 (5 bases). Germline V lookup: CDR1 SGHTA, CDR2 FQGNSA. This CDR3 is 14 amino acids long. The V end was cut by 3 bases, the J end by 4 bases, with 12 bases between. The CDR3 DNA, read in part, is TGTGCCAGCAGCTTCCCAGGGTTGGGCACTGAA. Residues: CASSFPGLGTE. The full CDR3 sequence reads CASSFPGLGTEAFF.

This clone has ten or more counts. Read sequence stops 3 residues before the CDR3 end, and the germline J gene provides the missing end. The rearrangement links TRBV7-2 to TRBJ1-2; tentatively, D is TRBD1 (6 bases). Germline loops: CDR1 SGHTA, CDR2 FQGNSA. There are 14 residues in the CDR3. With 5 bases removed from V and 6 bases from J, the gap between germline ends came to 16 bases. CDR3 sequence: CASSAYRVQDGYTF. CDR3 DNA (partial): TGTGCCAGCAGCGCATACAGGGTCCAGGATGGC. The variable domain in full, completed from reference TRBV7-2 and TRBJ1-2, reads GAGVSQSPSNKVTEKGKDVELRCDPISGHTALYWYRQSLGQGLEFLIYFQGNSAPDKSGLPSDRFSAERTGGSVSTLTIQRTQQEDSAVYLCASSAYRVQDGYTFGSGTRLTVV.

This clone has ten or more counts. The read ends 3 residues shy of where the CDR3 ends; the end is completed using the germline J gene. This chain connects TRBV10-3 to TRBJ2-7; D is possibly TRBD1 (6 bases). Germline CDR1 is ENHRY and CDR2 is SYGVKD. V was cut by 10 bases and J by 0 bases, with 13 bases left in between. The CDR3 has 13 residues. This CDR3 is CATRDTISYEQYF. CDR3 bases read: TGTGCCACCAGGGACACTATCTCCTACGAG.

In its sample, this clone was seen many times. The read finishes 3 residues shy of the CDR3 end, and the germline J gene is used to complete it. The rearrangement links TRBV2 to TRBJ2-3; TRBD2 aligns across 12 bases. The J segment lost 5 bases and the V segment lost 6 bases, leaving 9 bases of the junction unmatched. This CDR3 contains 16 residues. CDR1 is SNHLY, CDR2 FYNNEI, per germline. The CDR3 loop reads CASRDLAGGPGDTQYF. The sequenced CDR3 bases are TGTGCCAGCAGGGACCTAGCGGGGGGGCCCGGAGATACG.

The table lists this clone with many counts. Read sequence stops 3 residues before the CDR3 end, and the germline J gene provides the missing end. The chain carries TRBV6-1 and TRBJ1-4; no clear D. The V end was cut by 2 bases, the J end by 5 bases, with 12 bases between. The CDR3 is 15 residues long. From germline, CDR1 is MNHNS and CDR2 SASEGT. CDR3 loop: CASSESWHRNEKLFF. The covered CDR3 bases are TGTGCCAGCAGTGAATCCTGGCACCGAAATGAAAAA.

This clone was counted at least ten times. The read finishes 3 residues shy of the CDR3 end, and the germline J gene is used to complete it. The rearrangement joins TRBV20-1 to TRBJ1-1; maybe TRBD1 (6 bases). CDR1 DFQATT and CDR2 SNEGSKA come from the germline V gene (reference sequence). This CDR3 contains 12 residues. Trimming removed 8 bases from V and 2 bases from J, with 12 bases in between. The CDR3 region is CSQQQGNTEAFF. CDR3 bases read: TGCAGTCAGCAACAGGGAAACACTGAA.

At least ten counts were recorded for this clone. The read comes to an end 3 residues before the CDR3 does, leaving the germline J gene to fill in the end. The J gene is TRBJ2-5, the V gene TRBV18, with a weak D call TRBD2 (7 bases). Per germline, CDR1 KGHSH and CDR2 LQKENI. V was shortened by 1 base and J by 4 bases, with 16 bases between the two germline ends. This CDR3 is built from 16 residues. The chain's CDR3 is CASSPRRTGGGETQYF. The DNA read from the CDR3 is TGTGCCAGCTCACCACGCAGGACGGGGGGCGGAGAGACC.

A remark on this clone: From the germline J gene comes the end of the CDR3, since the read stops 3 residues before it. The rearrangement joins TRBV18 to TRBJ2-5; D is ambiguous. Between the trimmed V and J ends, which lost 2 bases and 1 base, there was a span of 11 bases. This CDR3 spans 15 amino acids. Per germline, CDR1 KGHSH and CDR2 LQKENI. The CDR3 sequence: CASSPKTRVQETQYF. The CDR3 bases that were read are TGTGCCAGCTCACCAAAAACCCGGGTCCAAGAGACC.